The 2 T cell receptor beta chains presented below share a single source sample, sequenced in a study of vaccination effects on CD4 cells after COVID-19. Within the ViraFEST assay, antigen-specific CD4+ T cells underwent expansion with viral peptide pools prior to sequencing. Following culture for around 10 days, CD4+ T cells were isolated. Absence of prior SARS-CoV-2 infection characterized the vaccine recipients, who showed negative nucleocapsid antibodies. The antigens for these receptors are not known. Produced via immunoSEQ multiplex PCR; TCRdb's table is partial and in-frame only. This table holds 26,000 or so clones, roughly two thirds found once. The specimen was CD4+ T cells from PBMCs cultured with SARS-CoV-2 spike peptides, collected before COVID-19 vaccination. The source of these receptors is a human donor who received a COVID-19 vaccine.

V usage is TRBV15 and J usage is TRBJ1-2; maybe TRBD1 (5 bases). V was clipped by 11 bases and J by 0 bases, with 16 bases between them. The CDR3 has 14 residues. Germline lookup yields CDR1 LNHNV and CDR2 YYDKDF (reference sequence). For the CDR3, the DNA is TGTGCCGCCTCGGCAGGGAGAGCTAACTATGGCTACACCTTC. Protein product: CAASAGRANYGYTF.

V is TRBV6-2 or TRBV6-3 and J is TRBJ1-5, with D unresolved. V was shortened by 1 base and J by 7 bases, with 11 bases between the two germline ends. CDR1 is MNHEY and CDR2 is SVGEGT in the germline V gene. The CDR3 covers 14 residues. In DNA, the CDR3 is TGTGCCAGCAGTTACTATTCGGTTCTCCAGCCCCAGCATTTT. It specifies CASSYYSVLQPQHF.